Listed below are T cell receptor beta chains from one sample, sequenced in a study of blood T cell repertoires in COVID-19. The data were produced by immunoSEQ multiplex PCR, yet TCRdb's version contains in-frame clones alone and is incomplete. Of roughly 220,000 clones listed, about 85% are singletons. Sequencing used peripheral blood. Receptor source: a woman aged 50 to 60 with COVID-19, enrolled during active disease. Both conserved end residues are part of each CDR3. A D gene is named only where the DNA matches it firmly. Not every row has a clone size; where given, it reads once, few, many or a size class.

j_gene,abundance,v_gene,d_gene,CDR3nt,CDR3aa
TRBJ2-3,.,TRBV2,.,TGTGCCAGCAGAGCCACGAGAGCGCAGATCACAGATACGCAGTATTTT,CASRATRAQITDTQYF
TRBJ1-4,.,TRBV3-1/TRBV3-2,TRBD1,TGTGCCAGCGGACGACAGGGACAAGAAAAACTGTTTTTT,CASGRQGQEKLFF
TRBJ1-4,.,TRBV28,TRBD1,TGTGCCAGCAGTTCGGACAGGAGGGTTGAAAAACTGTTTTTT,CASSSDRRVEKLFF
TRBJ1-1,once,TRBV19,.,TGTGCCAGTAGTCCACAGGAGAACACTGAAGCTTTCTTT,CASSPQENTEAFF
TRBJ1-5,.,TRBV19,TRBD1,TGTGCCAGTAGTTTACAGGGGGGGGAAAATCAGCCCCAGCATTTT,CASSLQGGENQPQHF
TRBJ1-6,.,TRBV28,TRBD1,TGTGCCAGCAGCAAAGACAGGGCCTTCAGCTCCTATAATTCACCCCTCCACTTT,CASSKDRAFSSYNSPLHF
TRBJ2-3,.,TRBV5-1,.,TGCGCCAGCAGCTTTTACACAGATACGCAGTATTTT,CASSFYTDTQYF
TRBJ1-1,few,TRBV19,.,TGTGCCGTCGGGAACACTGAAGCTTTCTTT,CAVGNTEAFF
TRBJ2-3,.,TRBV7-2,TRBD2,TGTGCCAGCAGCTTACTCTCGCTAGCGGGCCCTGGTACGCAGTATTTT,CASSLLSLAGPGTQYF
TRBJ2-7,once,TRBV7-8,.,TGTGCCAGCAGCCCCCTGGGGGGTGAGCAGTACTTC,CASSPLGGEQYF
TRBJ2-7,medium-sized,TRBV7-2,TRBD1,TGTGCCAGCAGTTTTACAACAGGGGATTACGAGCAGTACTTC,CASSFTTGDYEQYF
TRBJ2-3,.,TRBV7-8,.,TGTGCCAGCAGCCACTCAACGCGCCGGGCGGGAGATACGCAGTATTTT,CASSHSTRRAGDTQYF
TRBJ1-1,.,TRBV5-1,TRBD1,TGCGCCAGCAGCAGACAGGGGAGCACTAGCCACACTGAAGCTTTCTTT,CASSRQGSTSHTEAFF
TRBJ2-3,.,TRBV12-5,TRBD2,TGTGCTAGTGGTTCGGGACTAGCGGGGAGCACAGATACGCAGTATTTT,CASGSGLAGSTDTQYF
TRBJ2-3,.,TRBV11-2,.,TGTGCCAGCAGCTTAAACAGACCTAGCACAGATACGCAGTATTTT,CASSLNRPSTDTQYF
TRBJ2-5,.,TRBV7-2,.,TGTGCCAGCAGCTTAGCTCTCTTGACTCCTCCCGGGGAGACCCAGTACTTC,CASSLALLTPPGETQYF
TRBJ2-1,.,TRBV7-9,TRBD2,TGTGCCAGCAGCCTGACGCTGCCACTAGCGGGGGGAACCTACAATGAGCAGTTCTTC,CASSLTLPLAGGTYNEQFF
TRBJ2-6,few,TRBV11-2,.,TGTGCCAGCAACTTCCTCAGGGGGGTTGGGGCCAACGTCCTGACTTTC,CASNFLRGVGANVLTF
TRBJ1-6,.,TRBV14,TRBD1,TGTGCCAGCAGCACCAGACAGGGGATGTACAATTCACCCCTCCACTTT,CASSTRQGMYNSPLHF
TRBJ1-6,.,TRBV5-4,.,TGTGCCAGCAGCGCCCAAGTAGGGAGTGGTTCACCCCTCCACTTT,CASSAQVGSGSPLHF
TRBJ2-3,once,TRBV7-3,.,TGTGCCAGCAGACGGGATTTCACAGATACGCAGTATTTT,CASRRDFTDTQYF
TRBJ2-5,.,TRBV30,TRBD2,TGTGCCTGGAACTGGGGGGGGCAAGAGACCCAGTACTTC,CAWNWGGQETQYF
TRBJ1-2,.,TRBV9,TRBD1,TGTGCCAGCAGCGTAGTATCCGGACAGGACTCAGGCTACACCTTC,CASSVVSGQDSGYTF
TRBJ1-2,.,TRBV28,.,TGTGCCAGCAGTCCCCCTCGGGATGTAGCGGGCGACGGAGGCTACACCTTC,CASSPPRDVAGDGGYTF
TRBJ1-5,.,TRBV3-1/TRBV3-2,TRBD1,TGTGCCAGCAGCCACGACAGGGATCAGCCCCAGCATTTT,CASSHDRDQPQHF
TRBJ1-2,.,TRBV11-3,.,TGTGCCAGCAGCTTAGAAGCGTCGAGGACAGCGACCAACTATGGCTACACCTTC,CASSLEASRTATNYGYTF
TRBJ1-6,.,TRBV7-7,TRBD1,TGTGCCAGCAGCTTAGCGGACAGGGCACTCTCCTATAATTCACCCCTCCACTTT,CASSLADRALSYNSPLHF
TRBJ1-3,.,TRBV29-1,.,TGCAGCGCATCGGAGATCGGAAACACCATATATTTT,CSASEIGNTIYF
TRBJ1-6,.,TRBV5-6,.,TGTGCCAGCAGCCATAGAATAAATAATTCACCCCTCCACTTT,CASSHRINNSPLHF
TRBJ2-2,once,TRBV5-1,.,TGCGCCAGCAGCTTGACAGGGTTGTGGAACACCGGGGAGCTGTTTTTT,CASSLTGLWNTGELFF
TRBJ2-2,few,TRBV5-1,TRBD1,TGCGCCAGCAGCCATAGGACAGGGGGCAGCACCGGGGAGCTGTTTTTT,CASSHRTGGSTGELFF
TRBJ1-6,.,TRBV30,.,TGTGCCTGGAGTGCCGGGACACTCCCTACCTCCTATAATTCACCCCTCCACTTT,CAWSAGTLPTSYNSPLHF